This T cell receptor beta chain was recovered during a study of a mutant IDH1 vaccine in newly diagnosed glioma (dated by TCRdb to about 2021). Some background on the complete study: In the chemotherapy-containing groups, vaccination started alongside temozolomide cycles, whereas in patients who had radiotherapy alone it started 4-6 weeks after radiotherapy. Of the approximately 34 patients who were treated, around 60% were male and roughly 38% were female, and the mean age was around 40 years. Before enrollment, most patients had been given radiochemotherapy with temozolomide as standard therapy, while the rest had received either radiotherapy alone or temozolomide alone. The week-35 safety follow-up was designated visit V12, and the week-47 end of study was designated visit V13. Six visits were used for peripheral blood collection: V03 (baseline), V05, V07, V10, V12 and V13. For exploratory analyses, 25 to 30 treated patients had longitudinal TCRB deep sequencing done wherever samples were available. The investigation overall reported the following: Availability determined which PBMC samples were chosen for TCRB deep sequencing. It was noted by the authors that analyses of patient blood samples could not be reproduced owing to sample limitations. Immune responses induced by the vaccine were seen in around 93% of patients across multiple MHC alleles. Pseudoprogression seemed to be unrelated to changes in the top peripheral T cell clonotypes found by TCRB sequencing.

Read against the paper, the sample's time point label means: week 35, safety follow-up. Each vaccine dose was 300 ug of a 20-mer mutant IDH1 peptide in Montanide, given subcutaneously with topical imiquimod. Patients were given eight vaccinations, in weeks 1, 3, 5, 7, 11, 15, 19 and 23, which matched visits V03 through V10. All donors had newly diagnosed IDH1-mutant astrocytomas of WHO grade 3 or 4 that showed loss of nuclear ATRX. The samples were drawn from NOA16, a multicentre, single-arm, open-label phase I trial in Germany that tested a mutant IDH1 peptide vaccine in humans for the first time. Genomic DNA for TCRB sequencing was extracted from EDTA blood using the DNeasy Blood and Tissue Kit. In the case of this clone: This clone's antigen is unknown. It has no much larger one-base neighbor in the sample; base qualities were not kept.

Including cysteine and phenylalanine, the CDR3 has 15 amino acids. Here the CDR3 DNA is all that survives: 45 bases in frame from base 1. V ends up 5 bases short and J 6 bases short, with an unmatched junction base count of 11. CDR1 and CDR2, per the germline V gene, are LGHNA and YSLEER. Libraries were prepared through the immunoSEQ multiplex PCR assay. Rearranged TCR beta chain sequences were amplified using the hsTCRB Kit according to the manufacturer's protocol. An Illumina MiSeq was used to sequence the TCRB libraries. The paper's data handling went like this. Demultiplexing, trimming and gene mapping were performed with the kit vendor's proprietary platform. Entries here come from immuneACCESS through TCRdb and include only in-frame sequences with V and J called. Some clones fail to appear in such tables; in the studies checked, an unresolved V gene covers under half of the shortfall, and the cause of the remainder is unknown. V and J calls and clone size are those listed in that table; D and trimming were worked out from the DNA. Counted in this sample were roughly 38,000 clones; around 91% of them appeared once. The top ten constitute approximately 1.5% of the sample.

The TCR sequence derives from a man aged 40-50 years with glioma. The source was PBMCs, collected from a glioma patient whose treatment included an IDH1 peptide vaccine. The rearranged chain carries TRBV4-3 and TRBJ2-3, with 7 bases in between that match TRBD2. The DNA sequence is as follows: TGCGCCAGCAGCTTAATGGGGGGGGTGGTTGATACGCAGTATTTT. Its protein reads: CASSLMGGVVDTQYF.